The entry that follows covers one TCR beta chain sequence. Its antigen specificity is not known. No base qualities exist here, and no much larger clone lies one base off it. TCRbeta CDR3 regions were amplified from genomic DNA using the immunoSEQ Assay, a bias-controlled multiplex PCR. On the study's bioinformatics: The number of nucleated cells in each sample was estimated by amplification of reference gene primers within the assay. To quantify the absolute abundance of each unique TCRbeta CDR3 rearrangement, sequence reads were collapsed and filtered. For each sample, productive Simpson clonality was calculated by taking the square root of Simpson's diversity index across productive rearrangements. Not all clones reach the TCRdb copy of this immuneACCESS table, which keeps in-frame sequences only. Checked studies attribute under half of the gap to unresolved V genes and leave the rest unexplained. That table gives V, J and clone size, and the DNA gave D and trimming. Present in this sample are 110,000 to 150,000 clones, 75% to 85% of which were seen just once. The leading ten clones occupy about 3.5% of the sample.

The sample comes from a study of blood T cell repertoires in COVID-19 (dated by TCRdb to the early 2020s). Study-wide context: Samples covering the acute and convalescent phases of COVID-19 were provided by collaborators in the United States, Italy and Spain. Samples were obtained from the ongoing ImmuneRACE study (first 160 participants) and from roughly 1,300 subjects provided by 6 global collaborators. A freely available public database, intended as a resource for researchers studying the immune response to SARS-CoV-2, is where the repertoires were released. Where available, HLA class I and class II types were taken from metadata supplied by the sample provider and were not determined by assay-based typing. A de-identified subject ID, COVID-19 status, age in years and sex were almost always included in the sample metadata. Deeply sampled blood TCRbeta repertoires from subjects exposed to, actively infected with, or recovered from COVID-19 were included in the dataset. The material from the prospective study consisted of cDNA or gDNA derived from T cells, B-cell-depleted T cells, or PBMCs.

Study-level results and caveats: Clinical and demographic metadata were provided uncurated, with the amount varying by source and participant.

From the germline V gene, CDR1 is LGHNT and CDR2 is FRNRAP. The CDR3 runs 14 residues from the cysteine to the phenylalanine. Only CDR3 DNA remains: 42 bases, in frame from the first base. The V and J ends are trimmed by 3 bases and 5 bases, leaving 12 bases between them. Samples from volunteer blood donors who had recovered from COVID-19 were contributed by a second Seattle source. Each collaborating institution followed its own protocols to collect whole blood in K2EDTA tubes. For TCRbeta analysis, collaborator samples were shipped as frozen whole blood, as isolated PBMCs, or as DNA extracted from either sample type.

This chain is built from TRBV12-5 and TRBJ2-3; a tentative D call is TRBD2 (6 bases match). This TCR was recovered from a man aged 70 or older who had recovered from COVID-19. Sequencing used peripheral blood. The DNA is TGTGCTAGTGGTTTCGGAGGGCCCGGAGATACGCAGTATTTT. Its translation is CASGFGGPGDTQYF.